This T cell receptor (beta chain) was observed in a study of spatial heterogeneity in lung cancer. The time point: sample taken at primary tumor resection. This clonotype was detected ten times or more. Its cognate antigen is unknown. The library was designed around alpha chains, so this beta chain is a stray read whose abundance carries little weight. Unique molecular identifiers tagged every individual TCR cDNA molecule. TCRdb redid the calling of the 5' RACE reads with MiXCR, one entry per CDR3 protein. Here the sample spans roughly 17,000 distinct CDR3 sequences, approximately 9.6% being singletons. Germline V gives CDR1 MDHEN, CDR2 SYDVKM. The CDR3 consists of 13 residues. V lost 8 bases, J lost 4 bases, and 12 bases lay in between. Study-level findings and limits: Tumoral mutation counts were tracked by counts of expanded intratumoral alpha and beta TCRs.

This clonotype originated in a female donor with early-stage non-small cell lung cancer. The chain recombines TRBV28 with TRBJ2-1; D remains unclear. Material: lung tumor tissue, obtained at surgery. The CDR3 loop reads CASFGHGYNEQFF. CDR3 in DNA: TGTGCCAGCTTCGGGCACGGGTACAATGAGCAGTTCTTC.